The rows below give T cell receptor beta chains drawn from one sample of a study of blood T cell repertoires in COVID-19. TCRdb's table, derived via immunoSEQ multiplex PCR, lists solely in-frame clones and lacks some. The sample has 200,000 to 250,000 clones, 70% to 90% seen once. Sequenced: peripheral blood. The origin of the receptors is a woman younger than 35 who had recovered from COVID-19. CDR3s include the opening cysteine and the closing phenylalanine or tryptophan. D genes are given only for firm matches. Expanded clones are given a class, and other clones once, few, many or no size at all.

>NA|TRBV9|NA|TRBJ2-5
CASSPKGGLQETQYF
TGTGCCAGCAGCCCGAAAGGAGGACTCCAAGAGACCCAGTACTTC
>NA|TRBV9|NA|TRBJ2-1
CASSVGDNEQFF
TGTGCCAGCAGCGTAGGAGACAATGAGCAGTTCTTC
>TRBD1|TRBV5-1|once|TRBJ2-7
CASTRQGRDEQYF
TGCGCCAGCACCAGACAGGGTAGGGACGAGCAGTACTTC
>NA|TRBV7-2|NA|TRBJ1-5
CASSANLRSTERGQPQHF
TGTGCCAGCAGCGCCAACCTAAGATCAACCGAGCGAGGACAGCCCCAGCATTTT
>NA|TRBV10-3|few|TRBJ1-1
CAISEWGAEAFF
TGTGCCATCAGTGAGTGGGGGGCTGAAGCTTTCTTT
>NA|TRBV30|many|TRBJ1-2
CASDKGNYGYTF
TGTGCCTCGGACAAGGGAAACTATGGCTACACCTTC
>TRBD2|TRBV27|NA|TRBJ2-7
CASIGLAGPYEQYF
TGTGCCAGCATCGGACTAGCGGGGCCCTACGAGCAGTACTTC
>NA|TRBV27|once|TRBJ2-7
CASSLTGLNSYEQYF
TGTGCCAGCAGTTTGACAGGTCTTAACTCCTACGAGCAGTACTTC
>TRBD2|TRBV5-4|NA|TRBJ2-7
CASSYGLANYEQYF
TGTGCCAGCAGCTACGGACTAGCAAACTACGAGCAGTACTTC
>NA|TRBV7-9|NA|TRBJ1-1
CASSIRQKNTEAFF
TGTGCCAGCAGCATCAGGCAGAAGAACACTGAAGCTTTCTTT
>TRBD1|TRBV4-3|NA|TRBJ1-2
CASSQDLLGQGDYGYTF
TGCGCCAGCAGCCAAGATCTACTGGGACAGGGGGACTATGGCTACACCTTC
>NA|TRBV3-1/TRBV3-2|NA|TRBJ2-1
CASSRVSVSSIEQFF
TGTGCCAGCAGCCGCGTAAGTGTGAGTTCGATTGAGCAGTTCTTC
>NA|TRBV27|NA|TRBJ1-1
CASSFGGGRTEAFF
TGTGCCAGCAGTTTTGGGGGGGGCCGAACTGAAGCTTTCTTT
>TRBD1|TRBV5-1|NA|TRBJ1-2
CASSIGQGANYGYTF
TGCGCCAGCAGCATCGGACAGGGGGCTAACTATGGCTACACCTTC
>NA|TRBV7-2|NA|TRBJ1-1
CASSLPKDRGTEAFF
TGTGCCAGCAGCTTACCGAAAGATAGGGGAACGGAAGCTTTCTTT
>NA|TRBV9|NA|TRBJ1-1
CASSVVGATEAFF
TGTGCCAGCAGCGTAGTGGGGGCCACTGAAGCTTTCTTT
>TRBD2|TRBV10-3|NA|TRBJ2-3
CANSGGTRNTQYF
TGTGCCAACAGCGGGGGGACCAGGAATACGCAGTATTTT
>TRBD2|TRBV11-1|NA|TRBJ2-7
CASSQRFSGYEQYF
TGTGCCAGCAGCCAGAGGTTTAGCGGGTACGAGCAGTACTTC
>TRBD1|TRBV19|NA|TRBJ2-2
CASRRRGGQANTGELFF
TGTGCCAGTAGAAGGAGAGGGGGACAGGCGAACACCGGGGAGCTGTTTTTT
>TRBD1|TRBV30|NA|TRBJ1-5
CAWSPPPGGDQPQHF
TGTGCCTGGAGTCCCCCCCCAGGGGGCGATCAGCCCCAGCATTTT
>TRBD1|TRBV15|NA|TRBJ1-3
CATSPRGTSGNTIYF
TGTGCCACCAGTCCCAGGGGGACTTCTGGAAACACCATATATTTT
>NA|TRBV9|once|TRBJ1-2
CASSVLPRGSDGYTF
TGTGCCAGCAGCGTACTCCCCAGGGGCTCAGATGGCTACACCTTC
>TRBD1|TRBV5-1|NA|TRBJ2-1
CASSLEGQGSYNEQFF
TGCGCCAGCAGCTTGGAGGGACAGGGCTCCTACAATGAGCAGTTCTTC
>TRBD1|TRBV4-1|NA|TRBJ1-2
CASSQGEGGVYGYTF
TGCGCCAGCAGCCAAGGAGAAGGGGGCGTCTATGGCTACACCTTC
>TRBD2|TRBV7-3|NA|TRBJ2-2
CAPGGEDTGELFF
TGTGCCCCTGGGGGGGAGGACACCGGGGAGCTGTTTTTT
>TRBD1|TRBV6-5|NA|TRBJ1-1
CASSSQQGAPGAFF
TGTGCCAGCAGCTCACAACAGGGGGCGCCTGGAGCTTTCTTT
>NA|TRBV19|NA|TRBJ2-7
CASSLGQLSSYEQYF
TGTGCCAGTAGTCTTGGACAGTTGAGCTCCTACGAGCAGTACTTC
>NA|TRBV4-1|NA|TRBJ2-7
CASSQVGDRTYEQYF
TGCGCCAGCAGCCAAGTAGGTGACAGGACCTACGAGCAGTACTTC
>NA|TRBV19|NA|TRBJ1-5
CASSSRGFNQPQHF
TGTGCCAGTAGTAGCAGGGGTTTCAATCAGCCCCAGCATTTT
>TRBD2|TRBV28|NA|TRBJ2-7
CASSRGLGAYEQYF
TGTGCCAGCAGTAGGGGACTAGGGGCCTACGAGCAGTACTTC
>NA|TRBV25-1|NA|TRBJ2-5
CASSGHRVALETQYF
TGTGCCAGCAGTGGGCACAGGGTTGCGTTAGAGACCCAGTACTTC
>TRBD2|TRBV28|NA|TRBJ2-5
CASSSPRLAGGETQYF
TGTGCCAGCAGTTCCCCCCGACTAGCGGGAGGTGAGACCCAGTACTTC
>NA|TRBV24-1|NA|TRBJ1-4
CATSDFYYRVPNEKLFF
TGTGCCACCAGTGATTTCTATTACAGGGTCCCCAATGAAAAACTGTTTTTT
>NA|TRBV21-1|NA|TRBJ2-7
CASSKGLAYEQYF
TGTGCCAGCAGCAAAGGGCTAGCCTACGAGCAGTACTTC
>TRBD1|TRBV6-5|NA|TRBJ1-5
CASSLTGGSGQPQHF
TGTGCCAGCAGCTTGACAGGGGGTAGCGGTCAGCCCCAGCATTTT
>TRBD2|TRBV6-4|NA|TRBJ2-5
CASSDSKASGSKETQYF
TGTGCCAGCAGTGACTCGAAGGCTAGCGGGAGTAAAGAGACCCAGTACTTC
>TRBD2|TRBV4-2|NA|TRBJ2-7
CASSEGLAITYEQYF
TGTGCCAGCAGCGAGGGACTAGCGATAACCTACGAGCAGTACTTC
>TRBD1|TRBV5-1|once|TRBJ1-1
CASSSQGTEAFF
TGCGCCAGCAGCTCACAGGGGACTGAAGCTTTCTTT
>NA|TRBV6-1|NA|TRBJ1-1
CASSDHRTVEAFF
TGTGCCAGCAGTGACCACCGGACAGTTGAAGCTTTCTTT
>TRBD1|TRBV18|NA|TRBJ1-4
CASSPSGTGYEKLFF
TGTGCCAGCTCACCATCCGGGACAGGGTACGAAAAACTGTTTTTT
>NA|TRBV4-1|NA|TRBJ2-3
CASSQDGLSTDTQYF
TGCGCCAGCAGCCAAGACGGGTTGAGCACAGATACGCAGTATTTT
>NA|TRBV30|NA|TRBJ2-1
CAGRSLRTDRNEQFF
TGTGCCGGACGTTCTCTCAGGACAGATCGCAATGAGCAGTTCTTC
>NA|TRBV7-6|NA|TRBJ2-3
CASSLGVAGVGTTDTQYF
TGTGCCAGCAGCTTAGGAGTCGCAGGGGTAGGGACCACAGATACGCAGTATTTT
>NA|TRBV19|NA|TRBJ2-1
CASQHSVSYNEQFF
TGTGCCAGTCAGCATAGCGTTAGTTACAATGAGCAGTTCTTC
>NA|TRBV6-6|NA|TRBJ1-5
CASSHGGSQPQHF
TGTGCCAGCAGTCACGGGGGTAGTCAGCCCCAGCATTTT
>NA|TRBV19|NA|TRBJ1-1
CASSLTVMNTEAFF
TGTGCCAGTAGCCTGACAGTAATGAACACTGAAGCTTTCTTT
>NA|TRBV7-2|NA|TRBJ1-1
CASSFTANTEAFF
TGTGCCAGCAGCTTCACAGCGAACACTGAAGCTTTCTTT
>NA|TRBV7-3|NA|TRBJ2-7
CASSLTGGYEQYF
TGTGCCAGCAGCTTAACTGGGGGGTACGAGCAGTACTTC
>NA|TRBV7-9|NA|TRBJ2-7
CASSRPEGYSHEQYF
TGTGCCAGCAGCCGCCCCGAGGGTTACTCCCACGAGCAGTACTTC
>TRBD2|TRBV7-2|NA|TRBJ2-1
CASSLVRLAGVVEQFF
TGTGCCAGCAGCTTAGTAAGGCTAGCGGGAGTTGTTGAGCAGTTCTTC
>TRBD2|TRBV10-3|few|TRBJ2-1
CAIRTGLAGGDEQFF
TGTGCCATCAGGACCGGACTAGCGGGAGGGGATGAGCAGTTCTTC
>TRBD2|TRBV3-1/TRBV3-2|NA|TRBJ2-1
CASSRGLAGVEQFF
TGTGCCAGCAGCCGAGGACTAGCGGGGGTCGAGCAGTTCTTC
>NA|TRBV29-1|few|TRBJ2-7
CSVAGRDYEQYF
TGCAGCGTTGCCGGCCGGGATTACGAGCAGTACTTC
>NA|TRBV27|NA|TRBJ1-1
CASSYVVGTGNTEAFF
TGTGCCAGCAGCTACGTCGTTGGTACGGGGAACACTGAAGCTTTCTTT
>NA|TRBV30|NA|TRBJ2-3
CAWSLGTSGFSDTQYF
TGTGCCTGGAGTCTCGGGACATCTGGTTTCTCAGATACGCAGTATTTT